Each of the 13 T cell receptor beta chains below was sequenced from the same sample in a study of T cell responses to AZD1222 COVID-19 vaccine. Clones were read by immunoSEQ multiplex PCR, and TCRdb kept only the in-frame ones, dropping some. The sample records approximately 70,000 clones, roughly 90% being singletons. The source was peripheral blood, collected on day 0 of AZD1222 vaccination. These receptors were obtained from an adult in good health.

The rearrangement joins TRBV11-2 to TRBJ1-6; 8 positions match TRBD1. V shed 2 bases and J 9 bases; nucleotides not matched to a gene: 6. Germline V gives CDR1 SGHAT, CDR2 FQNNGV. CDR3 length: 15 amino acids. The CDR3: CASSLIVRGLSPLHF. The CDR3 DNA sequence: TGTGCCAGCAGCTTAATCGTCAGGGGGCTTTCACCCCTCCACTTT.

The rearrangement uses TRBV30 and TRBJ1-2, with 7 positions matching TRBD1. The J segment lost 4 bases and the V segment lost 3 bases, leaving 2 bases of the junction unmatched. The germline V gene encodes CDR1 GTSNPN and CDR2 SVGIG (reference sequence). This CDR3 is 12 amino acids long. The CDR3 sequence is CAWRGGLYGYTF. CDR3 DNA sequence: TGTGCCTGGAGAGGGGGCCTCTATGGCTACACCTTC.

The chain carries TRBV7-3 and TRBJ1-5; tentatively, D is TRBD1 (5 bases). Germline CDR1 and CDR2: SGHTA and FQGTGA. The CDR3 contains 15 residues. V was cut by 4 bases and J by 2 bases, with 12 bases left in between. The CDR3 sequence is CASSSGTPGNQPQHF. As DNA, the CDR3 is TGTGCCAGCAGCTCAGGGACGCCGGGCAATCAGCCCCAGCATTTT.

The chain couples TRBV7-2 to TRBJ2-7, with 10 bases fitting TRBD1. CDR1 is SGHTA, CDR2 FQGNSA, per germline. The CDR3 is 15 amino acids. The J segment lost 3 bases and the V segment lost 5 bases, leaving 7 bases of the junction unmatched. CDR3 residues: CASSHTGTGVYEQYF. CDR3 nucleotides: TGTGCCAGCAGCCATACCGGGACAGGGGTCTACGAGCAGTACTTC.

The J gene is TRBJ1-2, the V gene TRBV5-4; TRBD1 matches at 10 bases. Germline V gene sequence: CDR1 SGHNT, CDR2 YYREEE (reference sequence). This CDR3 is 15 amino acids long. Trimming at V came to 4 bases and at J to 5 bases, leaving 8 bases not matched to a gene. This chain's CDR3 is CASSIATGQGYGYTF. DNA of the CDR3: TGTGCCAGCAGCATAGCCACGGGACAGGGGTATGGCTACACCTTC.

This sequence joins TRBV7-8 and TRBJ1-1; no clear D. V was clipped by 2 bases and J by 8 bases, with 12 bases between them. Per the germline V gene, CDR1 is SGHVS and CDR2 is FQNEAQ. The CDR3 runs to 13 residues. CDR3 sequence (DNA): TGTGCCAGCAGCTTACCGGCGGGAGGGGAAGCTTTCTTT. It specifies CASSLPAGGEAFF.

This clone came up a few times. The chain joins TRBV28 to TRBJ1-2; 12 nucleotides align to TRBD1. CDR1 and CDR2 (germline): MDHEN, SYDVKM. The CDR3 is made up of 22 amino acids. With V trimmed by 6 bases and J by 0 bases, 23 bases remained unmatched. The CDR3 nucleotides read TGTGCCAGCAGCAACCACCTCCGGGACAGGGGGCGGTTAGACCCAGCTAACTATGGCTACACCTTC. Its translation is CASSNHLRDRGRLDPANYGYTF.

This clone was observed a handful of times. The rearrangement links TRBV30 to TRBJ1-1; D not resolved. This CDR3 is 13 amino acids long. The V end lost 2 bases, the J end lost 4 bases, and 11 bases lay between the germline ends. The V gene's germline CDR1 is GTSNPN and CDR2 SVGIG (reference sequence). Here the CDR3 DNA reads TGTGCCTGGAGTCGCAGCGAGCTCACTGAAGCTTTCTTT. Its translation is CAWSRSELTEAFF.

CDR3 DNA: TGTGCCAGCGAGATAGATTCGGGAAACACCATATATTTT. Translation gives CASEIDSGNTIYF. V gene TRBV18 combines with J gene TRBJ1-3; D remains ambiguous. This CDR3 contains 13 residues. In germline, CDR1 is KGHSH, CDR2 LQKENI. Trimming cost V 8 bases and J 4 bases, with 12 bases left between them.

The chain couples TRBV10-3 to TRBJ2-1; 11 bases fit TRBD2. This CDR3 has 16 amino acids. Germline-derived CDR1 and CDR2 are ENHRY and SYGVKD. After removal of 6 bases from V and 7 bases from J, the junction contained 11 bases not matched to a gene. The chain's CDR3 is CAIRRVAGGLLNEQFF. The DNA for the CDR3 is TGTGCCATCAGGAGGGTAGCGGGAGGGCTTTTAAATGAGCAGTTCTTC.

This clone came up a few times. The rearrangement uses TRBV21-1 and TRBJ1-6. TRBV21-1 is recorded as a pseudogene. CDR3 length equals 17 residues. In DNA form, the CDR3 reads TGTGCCAGCAGCAAAGCGGGGACGACACCCCTGAGTTCACCCCTCCACTTT. It specifies CASSKAGTTPLSSPLHF.

This chain uses TRBV19 with TRBJ2-2; 7 nucleotides line up with TRBD2. The V and J ends lost 3 bases and 4 bases, in that order; junction bases with no gene match: 5. This CDR3 spans 15 amino acids. The germline V gene encodes CDR1 LNHDA and CDR2 SQIVND (reference sequence). In DNA form, the CDR3 reads TGTGCCAGTAGTATCTTCGGGGGGATCACCGGGGAGCTGTTTTTT. Amino acids: CASSIFGGITGELFF. Drawing the rest from reference TRBV19 and TRBJ2-2, the complete variable domain is DGGITQSPKYLFRKEGQNVTLSCEQNLNHDAMYWYRQDPGQGLRLIYYSQIVNDFQKGDIAEGYSVSREKKESFPLTVTSAQKNPTAFYLCASSIFGGITGELFFGEGSRLTVL.

The V gene is TRBV2, the J gene TRBJ1-2; TRBD1 is a possible D gene (5 bases). With 1 base removed from V and 4 bases from J, the gap between germline ends came to 7 bases. CDR1 is SNHLY and CDR2 is FYNNEI in the germline V gene. The CDR3 extends over 13 amino acids. The CDR3 DNA sequence: TGTGCCAGCAGTGAAGAGGGGAGCTATGGCTACACCTTC. This encodes CASSEEGSYGYTF.